The T cell receptor beta chain described here comes from a study of graft-versus-host responses after intestinal transplantation. Across the whole study: Each patient got anti-thymocyte globulin induction, then tacrolimus and steroids for roughly 3 years.

Study observations and caveats: High graft-versus-host to host-versus-graft T cell clonal ratios marked allografts of patients with graft-donor macrochimerism. Peak circulating GvH clone levels tracked with early post-transplant HvG declines.

Points on this clone: Antigen specificity is unknown.

Data came from immunoSEQ multiplex PCR; TCRdb stores just in-frame clones and leaves some out. The table records about 90,000 clones, just under 95% of them present only once. This CDR3 spans 16 amino acids. Germline V lookup: CDR1 SGHRS, CDR2 YFSETQ. V dropped 2 bases and J dropped 0 bases, with 12 bases sitting between them. The source material was unstimulated CD8+ T cells sorted from spleen or lymph node cells, sampled before transplant. The receptor was derived from a human donor who was the organ donor for an intestinal transplant. The genes are TRBV5-1 and TRBJ1-3; unclear D gene. CDR3 loop: CASSFGWEGSGNTIYF. The CDR3 nucleotides are TGCGCCAGCAGCTTTGGTTGGGAGGGCTCTGGAAACACCATATATTTT.